The table lists the clone carrying this T cell receptor (beta chain) with many counts. This entry comes from a study of CD8 T cells in ankylosing spondylitis. V gave up 6 bases and J gave up 2 bases, with 19 bases separating them. This CDR3 has 15 amino acids. Germline CDR1 and CDR2: DFQATT and SNEGSKA (reference sequence). TCRdb redid the calling of the 5' RACE reads with MiXCR, one entry per CDR3 protein. The sample records 200,000 or so distinct CDR3 sequences, more than 25% being singletons. This rearrangement joins TRBV20-1 to TRBJ2-5; tentatively, D is TRBD2 (6 bases). The sequence came from a male donor with ankylosing spondylitis or in good health (not recorded which). Source material: blood, either unsorted or a sorted T cell fraction (not recorded which). The CDR3 nucleotides read TGCAGTGCCCTCGACCCGGGACTCGGGCAAGAGACCCAGTACTTC. Its protein product is CSALDPGLGQETQYF.